This paragraph covers one T cell receptor beta chain sequence. This entry belongs to a study of cytomegalovirus exposure and HLA in healthy donors. The PCR employed 60 Vbeta primers together with 13 Jbeta primers. Assay: immunoSEQ multiplex PCR; the TCRdb copy retains only in-frame clones and omits some. Among roughly 93,000 clones, over 70% were seen once, and the ten largest hold approximately 3%. The germline gives CDR1 GTSNPN, CDR2 SVGIG (reference sequence). The CDR3 is made up of 16 amino acids. The J segment lost 4 bases and the V segment lost 4 bases, leaving 8 bases of the junction unmatched.

The J gene is TRBJ2-1, the V gene TRBV30; 12 positions match TRBD2. This TCR was sampled from a man aged 35 to 55 in good health and CMV-seronegative. The sequenced sample consisted of PBMCs. The CDR3 sequence: CAWTIRTSGGYNEQFF. The CDR3 DNA reads TGTGCCTGGACCATCCGCACTAGCGGGGGGTACAATGAGCAGTTCTTC. Filled out from reference TRBV30 and TRBJ2-1, the complete variable domain reads SQTIHQWPATLVQPVGSPLSLECTVEGTSNPNLYWYRQAAGRGLQLLFYSVGIGQISSEVPQNLSASRPQDRQFILSSKKLLLSDSGFYLCAWTIRTSGGYNEQFFGPGTRLTVL.